What follows describes a single T cell receptor (beta chain). The antigen remains undetermined. This sample was included in a study of cytomegalovirus exposure and HLA in healthy donors. Study results and caveats: In vitro data verified a few CMV-associated chains as specific for CMV antigens.

Primers: 60 Vbeta forward and 13 Jbeta reverse. Generated by immunoSEQ multiplex PCR, the TCRdb table keeps only in-frame clones and is missing some. The data contain around 150,000 clones, 80% to 90% of them seen just once; the ten biggest clones take up about a tenth. CDR1 is SGHRS and CDR2 is YFSETQ in the germline V gene. V lost 4 bases and J lost 4; bases outside the gene matches: 10. This CDR3 is 18 amino acids long. This chain joins TRBV5-1 and TRBJ2-1; 14 bases map to TRBD2. Sequenced: PBMCs. The TCR sequence derives from a man younger than 35 in good health and CMV-seropositive. The CDR3 loop is CASSKTSGGAIGYNEQFF. In DNA form, the CDR3 reads TGCGCCAGCAGCAAGACTAGCGGGGGGGCTATCGGTTACAATGAGCAGTTCTTC.